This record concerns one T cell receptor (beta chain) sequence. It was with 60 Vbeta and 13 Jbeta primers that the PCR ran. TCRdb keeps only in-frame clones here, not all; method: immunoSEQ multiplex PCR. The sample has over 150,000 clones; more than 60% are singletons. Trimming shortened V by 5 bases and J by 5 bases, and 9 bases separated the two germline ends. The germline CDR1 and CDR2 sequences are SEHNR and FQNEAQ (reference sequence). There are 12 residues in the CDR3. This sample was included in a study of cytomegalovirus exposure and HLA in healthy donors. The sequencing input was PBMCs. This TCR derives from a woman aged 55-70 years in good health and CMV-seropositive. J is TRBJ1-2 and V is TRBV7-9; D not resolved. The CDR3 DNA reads TGTGCCAGCAGCCATGACATTTATGGCTACACCTTC. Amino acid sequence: CASSHDIYGYTF.